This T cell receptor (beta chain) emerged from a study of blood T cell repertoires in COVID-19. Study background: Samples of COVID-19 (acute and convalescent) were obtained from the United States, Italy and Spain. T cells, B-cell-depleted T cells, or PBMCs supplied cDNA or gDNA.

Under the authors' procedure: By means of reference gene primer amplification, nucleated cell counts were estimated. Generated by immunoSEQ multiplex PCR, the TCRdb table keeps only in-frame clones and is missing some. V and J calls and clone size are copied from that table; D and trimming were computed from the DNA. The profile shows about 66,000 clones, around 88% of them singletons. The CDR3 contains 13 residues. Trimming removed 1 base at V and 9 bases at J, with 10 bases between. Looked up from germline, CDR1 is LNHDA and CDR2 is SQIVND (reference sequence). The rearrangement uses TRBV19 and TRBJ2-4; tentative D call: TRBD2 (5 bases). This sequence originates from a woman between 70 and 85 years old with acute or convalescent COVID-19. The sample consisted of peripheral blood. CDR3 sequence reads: CASSIVEGGIQYF. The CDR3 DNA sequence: TGTGCCAGTAGTATAGTGGAAGGAGGCATTCAGTACTTC.